This T cell receptor beta chain came from a study of neoadjuvant anti-PD-1 for oral cavity cancer. Study in general: Non-progressing patients received a fourth nivolumab dose near day 43, then surgery on days 50-56.

CDR1 MDHEN and CDR2 SYDVKM come from the germline V gene. This CDR3 is built from 16 residues. Trimming took 6 bases from V and 8 from J; bases not matched to a gene: 10. Survey sequencing of tumors mostly used roughly 4.8 ug DNA, two replicates. Sequencing was performed with immunoSEQ multiplex PCR; in TCRdb, only in-frame clones are kept and a portion is missing. This table has approximately 37,000 clones, 35% to 45% appearing once. Sample time point: after neoadjuvant nivolumab, at surgical resection. The chain couples TRBV28 to TRBJ2-1, with 13 nucleotides matching TRBD2. The source of this sequence is a person aged 35 to 85 with oral cavity squamous cell carcinoma. Source: tumor tissue, taken after nivolumab (anti-PD-1) treatment. CDR3 nucleotide sequence: TGTGCCAGCAGAACGGCGGGACTAGCGGGAAGGGATGAGCAGTTCTTC. This codes for CASRTAGLAGRDEQFF.